This TCR beta chain was found in a study of follicular helper T cells after annual influenza vaccination. The sample's time point: 2015-2016 season, 7 days after influenza vaccination. TCRdb's table, derived via immunoSEQ multiplex PCR, lists solely in-frame clones and lacks some. The sample contains around 7,000 clones, approximately 82% of which appear only once. There are a few counts of this clone. Germline values: CDR1 SGHTA, CDR2 FQGTGA. The CDR3 has 13 amino acids. V shed 5 bases, J shed 5 bases, and the junction held 4 bases outside the gene matches. Sequences were derived from CXCR5- memory CD4+ T cells sorted from blood, sampled 7 days after influenza vaccination. The chain uses TRBV7-3 and TRBJ1-1; 8 bases fit TRBD1. The sequence came from an adult who received the influenza vaccine. CDR3 nucleotides: TGTGCCAGCAGCAAGACAGGGGAAACTGAAGCTTTCTTT. Its translation is CASSKTGETEAFF.